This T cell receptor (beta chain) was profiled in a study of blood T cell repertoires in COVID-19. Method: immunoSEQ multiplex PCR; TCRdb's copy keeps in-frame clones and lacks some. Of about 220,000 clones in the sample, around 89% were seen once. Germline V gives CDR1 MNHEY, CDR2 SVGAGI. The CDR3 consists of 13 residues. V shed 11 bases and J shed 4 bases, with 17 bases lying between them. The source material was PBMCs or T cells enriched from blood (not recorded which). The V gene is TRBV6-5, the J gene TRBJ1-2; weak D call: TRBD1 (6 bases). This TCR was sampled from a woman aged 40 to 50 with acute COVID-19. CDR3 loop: CASRAGAPYGYTF. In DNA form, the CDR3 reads TGTGCCTCCCGCGCAGGGGCTCCCTATGGCTACACCTTC.